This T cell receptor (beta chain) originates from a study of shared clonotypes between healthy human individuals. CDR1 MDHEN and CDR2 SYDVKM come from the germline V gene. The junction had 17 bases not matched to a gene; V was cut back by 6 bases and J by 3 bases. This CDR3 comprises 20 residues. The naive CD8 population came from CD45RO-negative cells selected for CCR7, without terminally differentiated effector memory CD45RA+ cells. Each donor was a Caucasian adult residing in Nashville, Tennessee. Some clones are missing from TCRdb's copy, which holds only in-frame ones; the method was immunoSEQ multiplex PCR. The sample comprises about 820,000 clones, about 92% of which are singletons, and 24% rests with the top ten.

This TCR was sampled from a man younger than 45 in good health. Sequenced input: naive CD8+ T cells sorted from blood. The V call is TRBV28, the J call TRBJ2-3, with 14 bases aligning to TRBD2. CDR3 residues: CASRYTLGLAGDDGTDTQYF. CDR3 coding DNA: TGTGCCAGCAGATATACCCTGGGACTAGCGGGAGATGATGGTACAGATACGCAGTATTTT.